The entry that follows covers one T cell receptor (beta chain) sequence. This sample was included in a study of blood T cell repertoires in COVID-19. Study context: Collection of acute and convalescent COVID-19 samples took place in the United States, Italy and Spain. PBMCs, B-cell-depleted T cells, or T cells provided the cDNA or gDNA that made up the material.

It was during active infection that Seattle patients were enrolled and then longitudinally followed. Study processing details: Reference gene primer amplification gave nucleated cell count estimates. Here immunoSEQ multiplex PCR was the method, and the copy in TCRdb shows in-frame clones only, minus some. The DNA gave D and trimming, while V, J and clone size come from that table. Among 110,000 or so clones listed, 85% to 90% were seen once. The sequence derives from a woman in her sixties with COVID-19, enrolled during active disease. The sample consisted of peripheral blood.

CDR3 bases: TGTGCCAGCACTAGACCAGGAGGGACTGAAGCTTTCTTT. Translation: CASTRPGGTEAFF. The chain combines TRBV7-9 with TRBJ1-1; D gene uncertain. Trimming took 7 bases from V and 5 from J, leaving 14 bases between them. The CDR3 is 13 amino acids. Germline CDR1 is SEHNR and CDR2 is FQNEAQ (reference sequence).